The present entry profiles one T cell receptor (beta chain) with its context. The sample originates from a study of blood T cell repertoires in COVID-19. Study as a whole: Spain, Italy and the United States supplied samples that represented acute and convalescent COVID-19.

Generated by immunoSEQ multiplex PCR, the TCRdb table keeps only in-frame clones and is missing some. The table includes 300,000 or so clones, over 75% detected once. Deletions cut 4 bases from V and 7 bases from J, with 7 bases between. The CDR3 loop spans 12 amino acids. Germline V gene data show CDR1 as LGHDT and CDR2 as YNNKEL (reference sequence). Input material: peripheral blood. This chain connects TRBV3-1 (or the pseudogene TRBV3-2) to TRBJ2-2; possibly TRBD2 for D (6 bases). The TCR sequence derives from a woman between 45 and 65 years old who had recovered from COVID-19. The CDR3 sequence is CASSPGGGELFF. The CDR3 coding sequence is TGTGCCAGCAGCCCCGGGGGCGGGGAGCTGTTTTTT.